This T cell receptor beta chain was observed in a study of cytomegalovirus exposure and HLA in healthy donors. The PCR ran on 60 Vbeta and 13 Jbeta primers. Clones were read by immunoSEQ multiplex PCR, and TCRdb kept only the in-frame ones, dropping some. The table includes 100,000 to 150,000 clones, 70% to 90% detected once. Germline loops: CDR1 LGHNT, CDR2 FRNRAP. The CDR3 is made up of 16 amino acids. Trimming removed 0 bases from V and 6 bases from J; junction bases left unmatched: 6. The sequence came from a woman between 35 and 50 years old in good health and CMV-seropositive. Input material: PBMCs. The gene calls are TRBV12-5 and TRBJ2-2, with 8 bases lining up with TRBD2. Written as DNA, the CDR3 is TGTGCTAGTGGTTTGGTTCTTTCTAGCGGGCCCGGGGAGCTGTTTTTT. Its translation: CASGLVLSSGPGELFF. Supplemented by reference TRBV12-5 and TRBJ2-2, the full variable domain reads DARVTQTPRHKVTEMGQEVTMRCQPILGHNTVFWYRQTMMQGLELLAYFRNRAPLDDSGMPKDRFSAEMPDATLATLKIQPSEPRDSAVYFCASGLVLSSGPGELFFGEGSRLTVL.